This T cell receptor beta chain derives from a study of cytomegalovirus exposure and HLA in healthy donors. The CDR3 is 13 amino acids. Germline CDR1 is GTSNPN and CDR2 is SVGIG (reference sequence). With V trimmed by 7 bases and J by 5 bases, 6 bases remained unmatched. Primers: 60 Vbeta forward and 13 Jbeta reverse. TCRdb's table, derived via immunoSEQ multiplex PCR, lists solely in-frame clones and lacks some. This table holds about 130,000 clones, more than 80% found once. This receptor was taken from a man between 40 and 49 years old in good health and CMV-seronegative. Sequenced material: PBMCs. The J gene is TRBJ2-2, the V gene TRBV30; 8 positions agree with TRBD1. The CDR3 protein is CAYDRGETGELFF. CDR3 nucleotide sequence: TGTGCCTATGACAGGGGTGAAACCGGGGAGCTGTTTTTT.